This TCR beta chain originates from a study of CD8+ T cells in alopecia areata (dated by TCRdb to the late 2010s). At the level of the whole study: The treated patients, all with moderate-to-severe alopecia areata, were enrolled in an open-label pilot trial of oral tofacitinib given at 5 to 10 mg twice daily. In humans, TCRbeta sequencing was performed on scalp tissue and on sorted CD4+ and CD8+ peripheral blood T cells from healthy controls and from patients with patchy or totalis/universalis alopecia areata. immunoSEQ multiplex PCR using 35 Vbeta forward primers and 13 Jbeta reverse primers was used to amplify TCRbeta CDR3 regions. Clonality in the scalp was compared among normal scalp (n=4), patchy alopecia areata scalp (n=8), and alopecia totalis/universalis scalp (n=8). The RNA source kit depended on sample type: the PAXgene miRNA kit for fixed scalp, the miRNeasy kit for PBMCs, and the RNeasy kit for mouse skin. For the treated patients, the SALT score, which quantifies what percentage of scalp surface area is affected, served as the measure of disease severity. Patients received tofacitinib for 6 to 18 months and were then followed off drug for 6 months to check for delayed response and recurrence. Biopsies were taken from tofacitinib-treated patients at baseline and again at 4 and 24 weeks into treatment, and several of those patients also had a later scalp biopsy. High-throughput TCRbeta sequencing was used to examine T cell clonal expansion in alopecia areata in both the C3H/HeJ mouse model and human patients.

About this clone itself: There is no known antigen for this receptor. No much larger clone exists at a distance of one base, and base qualities are not known.

Receptor amplification or capture employed the immunoSEQ multiplex PCR assay. RNA was extracted from all samples and reverse transcribed into cDNA, which served as template for TCR sequencing. SuperScript III was used for first-strand cDNA synthesis, primed with a 2:1 mix of oligo-dT and random hexamers. Amplification bias was assessed with a synthetic immune receptor repertoire, and residual bias was removed computationally. The original methods were these. Raw reads were preprocessed for error removal, and CDR3 was defined according to IMGT conventions as running from the conserved cysteine to phenylalanine. Clonality was computed as 1 minus the Shannon entropy, with the entropy normalized by log2 of the number of productive unique TCRs. Scalp TCRbeta sequences were cross-referenced with sorted blood CD4 and CD8 repertoires so that the CD4 or CD8 identity of scalp clones could be inferred. TCRdb obtained this table from immuneACCESS and retained in-frame rearrangements with V and J assigned. These tables miss some clones; where compared with another copy, unresolved V genes account for less than half of the shortfall, and the remainder is unexplained. V, J and clone size are taken as reported in that table, and D and trimming were inferred from the DNA itself. This sample has about 120,000 clones in its table, and about 59% of those were observed once. 9% to 15% of the sample is taken by the ten largest.

The germline ends are 15 bases apart after V is trimmed by 3 bases and J by 7 bases. The cysteine opens and the phenylalanine closes a CDR3 of 15 amino acids. Only the CDR3 portion is preserved as DNA: 45 bases, with reading frame beginning at the first base. CDR1 and CDR2, looked up from the germline V gene, are SNHLY and FYNNEI. Here is what the overall study found, with its caveats: Because the treated cohort was small and included a single nonresponder, larger studies are needed to assess links between baseline CD8+ expansion and response. Compared with normal scalp, lesional scalp, particularly in alopecia totalis/universalis, had higher clonality and more expanded CD8+ clones, which suggests antigenic drive. Shared TCR sequences between patients were less evident than in mice, which may be partly attributable to HLA diversity in the patient population. Scalp clonality and the number of expanded CD8+ clones among the top 100 scalp clones were significantly decreased by tofacitinib. During tofacitinib treatment, many expanded lesional clones remained in scalp and blood, and this persistence may partly explain relapse after treatment is stopped. Resident alphabeta T cells in normal human skin are also sequenced, complicating scalp TCR repertoire analysis, unlike mouse skin dominated by gammadelta T cells.

The sample's time point label is to be understood as: less than 25 weeks on oral tofacitinib. Sample treatment or condition, as interpreted from the label and publication: oral pan-JAK inhibitor, 5-10 mg twice daily. Lesional scalp punch biopsies and peripheral blood were collected from alopecia areata patients. PBMCs were isolated by density centrifugation and stained for CD3, CD4 and CD8, after which CD4+ and CD8+ T cells were sorted on a FACSAria. This sequence was found in a human donor with alopecia areata. Here the chain combines TRBV2 and TRBJ1-4; tentative D gene TRBD1, with 5 bases matching. The sequencing here drew on CD8+ T cells sorted from blood, taken at week 24, from a patient treated with tofacitinib. CDR3 sequence: CASSDGTALGEKLFF. The nucleotides are TGTGCCAGCAGTGATGGGACCGCCCTGGGTGAAAAACTGTTTTTT.